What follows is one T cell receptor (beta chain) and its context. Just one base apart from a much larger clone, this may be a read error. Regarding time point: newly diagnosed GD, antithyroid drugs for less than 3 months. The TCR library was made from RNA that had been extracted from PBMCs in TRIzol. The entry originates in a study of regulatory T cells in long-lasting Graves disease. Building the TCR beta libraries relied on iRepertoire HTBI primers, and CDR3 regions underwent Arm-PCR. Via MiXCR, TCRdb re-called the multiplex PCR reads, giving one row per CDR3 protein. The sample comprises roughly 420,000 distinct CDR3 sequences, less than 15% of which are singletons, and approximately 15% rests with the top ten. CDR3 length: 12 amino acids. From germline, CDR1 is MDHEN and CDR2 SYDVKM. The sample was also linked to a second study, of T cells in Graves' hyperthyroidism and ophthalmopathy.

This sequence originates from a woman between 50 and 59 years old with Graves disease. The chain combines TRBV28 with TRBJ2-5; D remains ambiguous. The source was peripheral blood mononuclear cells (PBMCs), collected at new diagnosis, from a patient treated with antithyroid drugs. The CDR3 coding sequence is TGTGCCGGCAGTGCCACCTTAGAGACCCAGTACTTC. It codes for CAGSATLETQYF.